This T cell receptor beta chain was identified in a study of Ad26.COV2.S vaccination and SARS-CoV-2 variants. Libraries were prepared by immunoSEQ multiplex PCR; TCRdb keeps only in-frame clonotypes and omits some of them. The sample lists roughly 700,000 clones, roughly 90% seen once, with roughly 1.5% in the top ten. Treatment: roughly 20 received Ad26.COV2.S at low or high dose, single or two shots; about 5 received placebo; per-sample allocation not given. On day 63 after the first injection, vaccine and placebo recipients gave samples. Cohort 1b enrolled adults aged 18-55 years in Boston. Vaccine was an Ad26 vector expressing Wuhan-strain SARS-CoV-2 spike. Germline V gene sequence: CDR1 SGHAT, CDR2 FQNNGV. The CDR3 has 16 amino acids. Trimming shortened V by 4 bases and J by 5 bases, and 20 bases separated the two germline ends. Regarding this clone: What it recognizes is unknown.

The study's findings and limits: The authors reported substantial breadth in spike-specific CD8+ and CD4+ T cell responses after vaccination. Placebo recipients and vaccine recipients were similar in non-spike TCR breadth.

The material sequenced was peripheral blood, taken in a trial of Ad26.COV2.S vaccine versus placebo. This receptor was identified in a person between 18 and 60 years old who received the Ad26.COV2.S COVID-19 vaccine or a placebo. The chain couples TRBV11-2 to TRBJ1-1; D call uncertain. Here the CDR3 reads CASSWSGGGPWTEAFF. The CDR3 bases are TGTGCCAGCAGCTGGAGCGGCGGAGGCCCCTGGACTGAAGCTTTCTTT.